This T cell receptor beta chain was captured by sequencing in a study of regulatory T cells in long-lasting Graves disease. Indicated time point: persistent/refractory GD, antithyroid drugs over 5 years with positive TRAb. PBMC-extracted RNA yielded the TCR library. Sequencing libraries for TCR beta were prepared with iRepertoire HTBI primers and Arm-PCR of CDR3 regions. TCRdb passed the multiplex PCR reads through MiXCR, listing each CDR3 protein once. The sample includes about 340,000 distinct CDR3 sequences, 15% to 20% of them seen just once. This clonotype has at least ten counts. This specimen consisted of peripheral blood mononuclear cells (PBMCs), obtained when the disease was refractory, from a patient treated with antithyroid drugs. The sequence came from a female donor with Graves disease.

DNA of the CDR3: TGCAGTGCTAGATGGCAGAAGCGCAGTAATGGCGAGCAGTACTTC. Residues: CSARWQKRSNGEQYF. The chain joins TRBV20-1 to TRBJ2-7; D gene uncertain. The V gene's germline CDR1 is DFQATT and CDR2 SNEGSKA (reference sequence). V gave up 2 bases and J gave up 6 bases, with 20 bases separating them. The CDR3 covers 15 residues.